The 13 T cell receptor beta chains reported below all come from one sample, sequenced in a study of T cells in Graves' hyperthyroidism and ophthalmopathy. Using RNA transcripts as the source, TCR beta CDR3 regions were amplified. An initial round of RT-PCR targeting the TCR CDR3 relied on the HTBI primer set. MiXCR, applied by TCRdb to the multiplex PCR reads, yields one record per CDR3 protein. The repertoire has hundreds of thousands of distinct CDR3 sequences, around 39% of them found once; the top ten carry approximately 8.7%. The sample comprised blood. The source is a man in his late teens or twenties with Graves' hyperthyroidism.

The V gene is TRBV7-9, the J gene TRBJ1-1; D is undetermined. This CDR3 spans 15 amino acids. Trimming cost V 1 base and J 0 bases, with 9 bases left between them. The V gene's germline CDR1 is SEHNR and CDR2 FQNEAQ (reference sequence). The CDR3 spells CASSLGYGLNTEAFF. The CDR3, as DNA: TGTGCCAGCAGCTTAGGGTATGGATTGAACACTGAAGCTTTCTTT.

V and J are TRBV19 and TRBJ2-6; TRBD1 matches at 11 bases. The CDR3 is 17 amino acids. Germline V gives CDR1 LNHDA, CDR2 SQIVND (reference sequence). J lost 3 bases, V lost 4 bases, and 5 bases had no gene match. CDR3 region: CASSSGQGAGGANVLTF. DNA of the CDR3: TGTGCCAGTAGTAGCGGACAGGGGGCGGGTGGGGCCAACGTCCTGACTTTC.

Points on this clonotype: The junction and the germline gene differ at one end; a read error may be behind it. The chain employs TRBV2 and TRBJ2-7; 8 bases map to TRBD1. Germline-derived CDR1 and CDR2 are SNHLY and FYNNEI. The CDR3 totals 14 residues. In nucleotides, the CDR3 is TGTGCCAGCAGAGAAGACAGGGGAAGACTCGAGCAGTACTTC. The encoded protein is CASREDRGRLEQYF.

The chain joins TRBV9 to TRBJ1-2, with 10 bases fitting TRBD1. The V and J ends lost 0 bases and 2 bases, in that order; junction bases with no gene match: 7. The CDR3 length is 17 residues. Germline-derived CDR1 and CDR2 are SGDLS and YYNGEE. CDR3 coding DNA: TGTGCCAGCAGCGTAGCCCCTCGGGGACAGGGGAACTATGGCTACACCTTC. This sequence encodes CASSVAPRGQGNYGYTF.

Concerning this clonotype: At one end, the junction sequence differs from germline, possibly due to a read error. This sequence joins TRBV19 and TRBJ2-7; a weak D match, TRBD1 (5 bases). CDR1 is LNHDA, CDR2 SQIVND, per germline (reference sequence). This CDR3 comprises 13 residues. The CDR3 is CVSSTGTSYEQYF. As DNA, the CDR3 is TGTGTCAGTAGTACAGGCACCTCCTACGAGCAGTACTTC.

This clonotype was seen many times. The CDR3 DNA sequence: TGTGCCAGCTCTCAGGGGGGAGGTGAAAAACTGTTTTTT. Its translation: CASSQGGGEKLFF. The chain carries TRBV7-2 and TRBJ1-4; TRBD1 agrees at 7 bases. This CDR3 spans 13 amino acids. V was clipped by 8 bases and J by 7 bases; unmatched bases: 7. Germline V gene data show CDR1 as SGHTA and CDR2 as FQGNSA.

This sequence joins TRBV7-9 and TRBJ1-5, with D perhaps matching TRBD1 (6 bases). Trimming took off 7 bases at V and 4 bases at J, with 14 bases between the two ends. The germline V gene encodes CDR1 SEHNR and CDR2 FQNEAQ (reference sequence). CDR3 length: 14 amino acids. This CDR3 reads CASIRGPGNQPQHF. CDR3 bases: TGTGCCAGCATCAGGGGTCCTGGAAATCAGCCCCAGCATTTT.

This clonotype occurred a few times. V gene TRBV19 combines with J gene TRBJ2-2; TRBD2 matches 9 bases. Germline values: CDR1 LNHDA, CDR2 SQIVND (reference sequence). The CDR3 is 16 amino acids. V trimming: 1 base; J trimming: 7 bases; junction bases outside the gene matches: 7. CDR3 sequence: CASSIGVAGAGGELFF. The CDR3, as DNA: TGTGCCAGTAGTATAGGGGTAGCGGGAGCAGGCGGGGAGCTGTTTTTT.

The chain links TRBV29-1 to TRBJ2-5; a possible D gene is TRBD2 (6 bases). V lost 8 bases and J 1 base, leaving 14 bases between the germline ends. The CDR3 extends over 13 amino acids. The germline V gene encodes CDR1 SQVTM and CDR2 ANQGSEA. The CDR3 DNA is TGCAGCTACGCCCGGGGGAGCCAAGAGACCCAGTACTTC. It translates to CSYARGSQETQYF.

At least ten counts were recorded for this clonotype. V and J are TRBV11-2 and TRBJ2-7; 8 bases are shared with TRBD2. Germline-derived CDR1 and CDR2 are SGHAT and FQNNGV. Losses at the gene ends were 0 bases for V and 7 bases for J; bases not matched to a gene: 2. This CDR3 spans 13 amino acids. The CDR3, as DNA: TGTGCCAGCAGCTTAGAAGCGGGGGCTGAGCAGTACTTC. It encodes CASSLEAGAEQYF. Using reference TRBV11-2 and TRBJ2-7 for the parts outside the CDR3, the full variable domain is EAGVAQSPRYKIIEKRQSVAFWCNPISGHATLYWYQQILGQGPKLLIQFQNNGVVDDSQLPKDRFSAERLKGVDSTLKIQPAKLEDSAVYLCASSLEAGAEQYFGPGTRLTVT.

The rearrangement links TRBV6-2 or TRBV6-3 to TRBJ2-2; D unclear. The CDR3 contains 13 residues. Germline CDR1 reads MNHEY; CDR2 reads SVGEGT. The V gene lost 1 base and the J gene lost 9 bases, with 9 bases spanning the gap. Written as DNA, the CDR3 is TGTGCCAGCAGTTACTTAGGTTCCCGGGAGCTGTTTTTT. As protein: CASSYLGSRELFF.

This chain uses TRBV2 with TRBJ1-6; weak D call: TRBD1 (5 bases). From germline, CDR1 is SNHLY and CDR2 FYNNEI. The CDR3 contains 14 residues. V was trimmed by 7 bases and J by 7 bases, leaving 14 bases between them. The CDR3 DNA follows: TGTGCCAGCAATCGGGAGGGGCCGAATTCACCCCTCCACTTT. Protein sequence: CASNREGPNSPLHF. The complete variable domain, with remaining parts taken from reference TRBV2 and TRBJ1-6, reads EPEVTQTPSHQVTQMGQEVILRCVPISNHLYFYWYRQILGQKVEFLVSFYNNEISEKSEIFDDQFSVERPDGSNFTLKIRSTKLEDSAMYFCASNREGPNSPLHFGNGTRLTVT.

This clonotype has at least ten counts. CDR3 in DNA: TGTGCCAGCAGTGAAGCTTACGGACCCCAAGAGACCCAGTACTTC. Its protein is CASSEAYGPQETQYF. The rearrangement uses TRBV2 and TRBJ2-5, with D hard to call. The CDR3 loop spans 15 amino acids. Germline values: CDR1 SNHLY, CDR2 FYNNEI. V dropped 0 bases and J dropped 1 base, with 9 bases sitting between them.